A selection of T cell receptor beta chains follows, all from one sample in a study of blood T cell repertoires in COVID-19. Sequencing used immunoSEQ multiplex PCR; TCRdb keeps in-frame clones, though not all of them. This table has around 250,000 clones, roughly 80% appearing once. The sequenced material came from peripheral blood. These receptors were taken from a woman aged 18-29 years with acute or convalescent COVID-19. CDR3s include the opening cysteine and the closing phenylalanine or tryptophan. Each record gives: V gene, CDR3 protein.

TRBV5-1,CASSLAYSLADTQYF
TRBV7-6,CASSLGGLNTEAFF
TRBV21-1,CASSKGTRLCRSNYGYTF
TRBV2,CASSENWHAGYTF
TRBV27,CASSKRASTDTQYF
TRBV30,CAWSVLAGANGELFF
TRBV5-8,CASSHRPGNYGYTF
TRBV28,CASSFFAGNYEQYF
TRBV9,CASSGGLALHEQYF
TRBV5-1,CASSFGTGSSKGSGTEAFF
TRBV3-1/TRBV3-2,CASSYNSPNYGYTF
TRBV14,CASSQDLGQWGRQFF
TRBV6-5,CASISGFTEAFF
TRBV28,CASSLGRPYNEQFF
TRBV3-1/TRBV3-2,CASSRVTSPKNIQYF
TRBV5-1,CASSRDSVGEQYF
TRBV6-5,CASSYGWRGPLYEQYF
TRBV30,CAWSRGQGRSPLHF
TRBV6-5,CASSRQGAVGAFF
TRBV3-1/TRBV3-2,CASSPGLVLNEQFF
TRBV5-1,CASSPGQATGELFF
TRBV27,CASSLRSLARGYNEQFF
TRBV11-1,CASSYQQGGDAYEQYF
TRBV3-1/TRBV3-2,CASSRGERGTQYF
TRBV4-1,CASSQDPSRAYGYTF
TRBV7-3,CASSSTPNTQYF
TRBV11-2,CASSLDGLAGTDTQYF
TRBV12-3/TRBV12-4,CASSKGFSYEQYF
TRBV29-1,CSAGGERGTVRAEAFF
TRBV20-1,CSASKVAGETDTQYF
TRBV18,CASSRTGGVHF
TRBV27,CASSFVAALTEAFF
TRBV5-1,CASSPEHSTDTQYF
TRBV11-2,CASSAGQITNTGELFF
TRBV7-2,CASSFTGGQTINYGYTF
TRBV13,CASSFSYTSGNHNEQFF
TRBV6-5,CASRQTLNYGYTF
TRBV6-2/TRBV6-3,CASSYPLVRRGGYTF
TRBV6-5,CATGGGRGTEAFF
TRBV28,CASIKSISNQPQHF
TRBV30,CAWEQGTNEKLFF
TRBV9,CASSLGGGLGQETQYF
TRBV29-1,CSVGTGYNEQFF
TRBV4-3,CASSQDSYRENEKLFF
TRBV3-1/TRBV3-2,CASSLKVIAGGLSPNEQFF
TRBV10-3,CAIKGQGAYEQYF
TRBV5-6,CASSTRRWNTGELFF
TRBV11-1,CASSLMSDFSGNTIYF
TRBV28,CASSFLTGRTDTQYF
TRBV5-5,CASSSLELTHEQFF
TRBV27,CASSLEGTTFAASTDTQYF
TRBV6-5,CASSGTANQPQHF
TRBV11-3,CASSSGLAGGRGETQYF